The TCR beta chain under discussion was sequenced for a study of technical replicates of blood from a handful of donors. This CDR3 is built from 12 residues. Trimming stripped 3 bases from V and 5 bases from J, with 8 bases between. The germline CDR1 and CDR2 sequences are SGHTS and YDEGEE. TCRdb's copy holds only in-frame clones and misses some; the assay was immunoSEQ multiplex PCR. The sample records over 10,000 clones, around 79% being singletons. The sequenced material came from PBMCs. The V gene is TRBV5-8, the J gene TRBJ2-5; D gene uncertain. The origin of this receptor is a human donor in good health. The CDR3 loop is CASSSSRETQYF. The CDR3 DNA is TGTGCCAGCAGCTCCTCCCGGGAGACCCAGTACTTC.